The source of this T cell receptor beta chain is a study of T cells in Graves' hyperthyroidism and ophthalmopathy. The CDR3 sequence is 14 residues long. CDR1 and CDR2 from the germline V gene are SEHNR and FQNEAQ (reference sequence). J was trimmed by 2 bases and V by 5 bases; bases with no gene match: 5. Over 18 months, lack of ophthalmopathy progression marked Graves' hyperthyroidism as stable. The PBMCs were sourced from fresh peripheral blood (approximately 10 ml). In its sample, this clonotype was seen many times. Its matching antigen is unknown. Amplified TCR beta CDR3 regions came from RNA transcripts. The TCR CDR3 was amplified in a first-round RT-PCR using the HTBI primer set. TCRdb re-derived calls from the multiplex PCR reads in MiXCR, one entry per CDR3 protein. Of approximately 640,000 distinct CDR3 sequences listed, 15% to 20% are singletons. Study-wide points: A model of 13 V-J features distinguished ophthalmopathy from stable hyperthyroidism.

Specimen: blood. The TCR was taken from a woman between 25 and 40 years old with Graves' hyperthyroidism. The J gene is TRBJ1-1, the V gene TRBV7-9; 7 nucleotides line up with TRBD1. The CDR3 spells CASSRRDRNTEAFF. DNA for the CDR3: TGTGCCAGCAGCCGACGGGACAGAAACACTGAAGCTTTCTTT.